The next 6 T cell receptor beta chains were all read from a single sample in a study of blood T cells in healthy people across ages. For the second PCR, which ran for 7 to 11 cycles, a sample-barcoded 5' primer and a J-beta primer mix were used. TCRdb recomputed calls from the 5' RACE reads with MiXCR, one row per CDR3 protein. The table includes approximately 800,000 distinct CDR3 sequences, approximately 59% detected once. The material sequenced was blood. The receptors here all came from a man younger than 45 in good health.

This rearrangement joins TRBV10-3 to TRBJ1-6; D is perhaps TRBD1 (6 bases). V lost 3 bases and J 14 bases, leaving 29 bases between the germline ends. Looked up from germline, CDR1 is ENHRY and CDR2 is SYGVKD. The CDR3 covers 18 residues. CDR3 region: CAISDPTRVGGGGLALHF. CDR3 sequence (DNA): TGTGCCATCAGTGACCCGACTCGGGTTGGAGGGGGAGGGTTGGCCCTCCACTTT.

Points on this clonotype: This may be a read error: a much more frequent sequence differs by one nucleotide. J is TRBJ2-3 and V is TRBV3-1, with D uncertain. Germline CDR1 LGHDT, CDR2 YNNKEL (reference sequence). The V gene lost 5 bases and the J gene lost 2 bases, with 5 bases spanning the gap. The CDR3 extends over 12 amino acids. CDR3 in DNA: TGTGCCAGCAGCATCCTCACAGATACGCAGTATTTT. Its protein product is CASSILTDTQYF.

The chain employs TRBV12-3 or TRBV12-4 and TRBJ2-4; 9 bases are shared with TRBD1. The CDR3 has 14 residues. The ends lost 11 bases at V and 8 bases at J; junction bases unmatched: 13. As DNA, the CDR3 is TGTGCCGCTGGGGGCGGGACAGGGAGGCACATTCAGTACTTC. Encoded protein: CAAGGGTGRHIQYF.

The rearrangement joins TRBV7-9 to TRBJ1-4; unclear D gene. The germline V gene encodes CDR1 SEHNR and CDR2 FQNEAQ (reference sequence). The V and J ends lost 7 bases and 3 bases respectively, with 15 bases between them. The length of the CDR3 is 15 residues. In nucleotides, the CDR3 is TGTGCCAGCACCCCGTTTAAAAGCCCTAATGAAAAACTGTTTTTT. Protein product: CASTPFKSPNEKLFF.

The rearrangement links TRBV11-2 to TRBJ2-5; 10 nucleotides match TRBD2. V was clipped by 4 bases and J by 2 bases; unmatched bases: 4. Germline V gives CDR1 SGHAT, CDR2 FQNNGV. CDR3 length: 15 residues. In DNA, the CDR3 is TGTGCCAGCAGCTCATTTAGCGGGGGGCAAGAGACCCAGTACTTC. This translates into CASSSFSGGQETQYF.

The chain is built from TRBV12-3 or TRBV12-4 and TRBJ2-1, with 8 bases identical to TRBD2. J was trimmed by 9 bases and V by 9 bases; bases with no gene match: 4. The CDR3 sequence is 11 residues long. The CDR3: CARRGEGEQFF. The CDR3 DNA is TGTGCCAGGCGGGGGGAAGGTGAGCAGTTCTTC.